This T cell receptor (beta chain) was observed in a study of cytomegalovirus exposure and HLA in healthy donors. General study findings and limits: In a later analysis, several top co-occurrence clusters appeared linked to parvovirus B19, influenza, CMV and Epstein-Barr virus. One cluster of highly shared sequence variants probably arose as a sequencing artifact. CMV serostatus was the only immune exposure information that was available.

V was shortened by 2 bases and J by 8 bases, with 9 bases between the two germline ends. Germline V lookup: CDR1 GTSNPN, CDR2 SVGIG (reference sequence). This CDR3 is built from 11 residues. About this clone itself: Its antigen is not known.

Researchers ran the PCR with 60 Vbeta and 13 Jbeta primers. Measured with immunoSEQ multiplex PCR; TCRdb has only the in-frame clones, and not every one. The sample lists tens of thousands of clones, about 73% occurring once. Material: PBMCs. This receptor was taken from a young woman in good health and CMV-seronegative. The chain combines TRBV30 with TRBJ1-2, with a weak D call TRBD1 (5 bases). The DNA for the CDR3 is TGTGCCTGGAGTTGGGGGGTAGGCTACACCTTC. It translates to CAWSWGVGYTF. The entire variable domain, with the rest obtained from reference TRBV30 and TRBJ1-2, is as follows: SQTIHQWPATLVQPVGSPLSLECTVEGTSNPNLYWYRQAAGRGLQLLFYSVGIGQISSEVPQNLSASRPQDRQFILSSKKLLLSDSGFYLCAWSWGVGYTFGSGTRLTVV.